This entry lists 13 T cell receptor beta chains sequenced from one sample in a study of T cell responses to AZD1222 COVID-19 vaccine. Profiled with immunoSEQ multiplex PCR; TCRdb holds only in-frame clones, not every one. The table lists fewer than 80,000 clones, roughly 88% of them singletons. The material sequenced was peripheral blood, taken 28 days after the second dose of the MenACWY control vaccine. These receptor sequences come from an adult who received the MenACWY meningococcal vaccine as a control.

The chain uses TRBV6-2 or TRBV6-3 and TRBJ2-6, with 10 bases aligning to TRBD1. In germline, CDR1 is MNHEY, CDR2 SVGEGT. This CDR3 has 16 residues. J was trimmed by 2 bases and V by 6 bases; bases with no gene match: 4. CDR3 DNA: TGTGCCAGCAGCCGGGACAGGGGAACTGGGGCCAACGTCCTGACTTTC. This encodes CASSRDRGTGANVLTF.

The rearrangement joins TRBV5-1 to TRBJ1-3, with D possibly TRBD1 on 6 matching bases. Trimming cost V 5 bases and J 0 bases, with 15 bases left between them. Germline CDR1 is SGHRS and CDR2 is YFSETQ. The CDR3 length is 16 residues. In DNA, the CDR3 is TGCGCCAGCAGTTTAGGGACACCTAGCTCTGGAAACACCATATATTTT. It yields the protein CASSLGTPSSGNTIYF.

The rearrangement joins TRBV30 to TRBJ1-1; 7 bases map to TRBD1. The CDR3 is 15 amino acids. V dropped 0 bases and J dropped 4; count of bases not matched to a gene: 8. Looked up from germline, CDR1 is GTSNPN and CDR2 is SVGIG (reference sequence). The CDR3 here is CAWSVLDRVVTEAFF. The CDR3 nucleotides are TGTGCCTGGAGTGTACTCGACAGGGTGGTCACTGAAGCTTTCTTT.

This clone was found once. The chain uses TRBV7-2 and TRBJ1-5, with 7 nucleotides matching TRBD1. The CDR3 spans 13 residues. CDR1 SGHTA and CDR2 FQGNSA come from the germline V gene. V trimming: 1 base; J trimming: 8 bases; junction bases outside the gene matches: 2. The CDR3 region has the DNA TGTGCCAGCAGCTTAGAGGGGGCTAAGCCCCAGCATTTT. Its protein product is CASSLEGAKPQHF.

This chain connects TRBV28 to TRBJ1-1; a weak D match, TRBD1 (6 bases). The V gene lost 2 bases and the J gene lost 3 bases, with 10 bases spanning the gap. This CDR3 spans 14 amino acids. CDR1 is MDHEN and CDR2 is SYDVKM in the germline V gene. In nucleotides, the CDR3 is TGTGCCAGCAGTTTACGGGGGCGCGACACTGAAGCTTTCTTT. This encodes CASSLRGRDTEAFF.

This chain connects TRBV27 to TRBJ1-5; 9 bases agree with TRBD1. The CDR3 has 14 residues. Trimming removed 6 bases from V and 6 bases from J; junction bases left unmatched: 6. Germline V gene lookup returns CDR1 MNHEY and CDR2 SMNVEV (reference sequence). The CDR3 sequence: CASSLTGGGQPQHF. CDR3 nucleotide sequence: TGTGCCAGCAGCTTGACAGGGGGTGGTCAGCCCCAGCATTTT.

The chain is built from TRBV2 and TRBJ2-1, with TRBD1 matching 9 bases. The germline gives CDR1 SNHLY, CDR2 FYNNEI. This CDR3 has 14 amino acids. The V segment lost 6 bases and the J segment 5 bases; nucleotides outside the gene matches: 5. CDR3 in DNA: TGTGCCAGCAGCTGGACAGGGGTGAACAATGAGCAGTTCTTC. It encodes CASSWTGVNNEQFF.

The CDR3 DNA sequence: TGTGCCAGCAGTTCGGGGAGGTACACTGAAGCTTTCTTT. Protein: CASSSGRYTEAFF. The J gene is TRBJ1-1, the V gene TRBV12-3 or TRBV12-4; D is unresolved. CDR3 length: 13 residues. V lost 4 bases and J lost 3, with 9 bases in between.

The chain carries TRBV9 and TRBJ1-3; D may be TRBD1 (5 bases). Germline CDR1 is SGDLS and CDR2 is YYNGEE. V was cut by 0 bases and J by 3 bases, with 13 bases left in between. This CDR3 spans 16 amino acids. The CDR3 is CASSVGRGAGGNTIYF. CDR3 coding DNA: TGTGCCAGCAGCGTAGGAAGGGGCGCAGGTGGAAACACCATATATTTT.

This rearrangement joins TRBV6-5 to TRBJ2-3, with 7 bases aligning to TRBD2. The CDR3 totals 14 residues. The germline V gene encodes CDR1 MNHEY and CDR2 SVGAGI. V shed 2 bases, J shed 5 bases, and the junction held 4 bases outside the gene matches. As DNA, the CDR3 is TGTGCCAGCAGTTACAACGCGGGGGAAGATACGCAGTATTTT. This codes for CASSYNAGEDTQYF.

V usage is TRBV15 and J usage is TRBJ1-5; D unresolved. CDR1 LNHNV and CDR2 YYDKDF come from the germline V gene (reference sequence). V gave up 0 bases and J gave up 9 bases, with 9 bases separating them. This CDR3 has 13 amino acids. The CDR3 DNA follows: TGTGCCACCAGCAGAGACCGCGGGAGGCCCCAGCATTTT. Translated: CATSRDRGRPQHF.

The CDR3: CASSLSGEGNEKLFF. CDR3 DNA: TGTGCCAGCAGTTTATCAGGGGAAGGGAATGAAAAACTGTTTTTT. The gene calls are TRBV27 and TRBJ1-4, with D possibly matching TRBD1 (5 bases). The V and J ends lost 0 bases and 5 bases respectively, with 10 bases between them. The germline V gene has CDR1 MNHEY and CDR2 SMNVEV (reference sequence). There are 15 residues in the CDR3.

The V gene is TRBV27, the J gene TRBJ1-2, with 7 nucleotides matching TRBD1. J gave up 0 bases and V 5 bases, and 12 bases lay outside the gene matches. There are 17 residues in the CDR3. Germline loops: CDR1 MNHEY, CDR2 SMNVEV (reference sequence). The CDR3 loop is CASSPRGGQLANYGYTF. In DNA, the CDR3 is TGTGCCAGCAGTCCGAGGGGGGGACAGTTAGCTAACTATGGCTACACCTTC.